This T cell receptor (beta chain) was identified during a study of Graves' ophthalmopathy and Graves' hyperthyroidism. Whole-study results and caveats: Ophthalmopathy progression cases were predicted by the model with roughly 70% sensitivity and 72% to 80% specificity. Ophthalmopathy cases were distinguished from stable hyperthyroidism by a 13-signature model, reaching approximately 87% sensitivity and over 80% specificity.

The sample holds many counts of this clonotype. Antigen unknown. Amplification of TCR beta CDR3 regions used RNA transcripts. First-round RT-PCR relied on HTBI primers, and a second-round multiplex PCR came next. TCRdb recomputed calls from the multiplex PCR reads with MiXCR, one row per CDR3 protein. The repertoire includes about 210,000 distinct CDR3 sequences, roughly 29% of them detected once, and 9.1% sits in the top ten. Sequencing input: peripheral blood. The clonotype was recovered from a man between 50 and 59 years old with Graves' ophthalmopathy.

CDR3 DNA sequence: TGTGCCAGCAGTTTCGCGGGGCCCACTGAAGCTTTCTTT. Encoded protein: CASSFAGPTEAFF. The genes are TRBV12-3 or TRBV12-4 and TRBJ1-1; D is possibly TRBD1 (5 bases). Deletions cut 3 bases from V and 4 bases from J, with 9 bases between. This CDR3 region has 13 residues.